The entry below describes one TCR beta chain. Its antigen is undetermined. This sample was taken from a study of blood T cells in healthy people across ages. Study-wide points: Higher diversity and more naive CD4+ cells were features of long-lived donors, compared to aged donors. Observed TCR beta diversity showed a strong correlation with the percentage of naive T cells as measured by flow cytometry.

V shed 1 base and J shed 1 base, with 11 bases lying between them. The CDR3 runs to 16 residues. Germline CDR1 is SGHVS and CDR2 is FNYEAQ. A sample-barcoded 5' primer and a J-beta primer mix were used in a second PCR of roughly 6 to 11 cycles. TCRdb processed the 5' RACE reads anew with MiXCR; each CDR3 protein has one entry. The sample consists of approximately 1.5 million distinct CDR3 sequences, 30% to 35% of them appearing once. This receptor was obtained from a woman in her 30s in good health. This chain joins TRBV7-6 and TRBJ1-5; D may be TRBD1 (5 bases). Sequenced input: blood. CDR3 in DNA: TGTGCCAGCAGCTTAGGGCAGGGTGACAGCAATCAGCCCCAGCATTTT. Residues: CASSLGQGDSNQPQHF.